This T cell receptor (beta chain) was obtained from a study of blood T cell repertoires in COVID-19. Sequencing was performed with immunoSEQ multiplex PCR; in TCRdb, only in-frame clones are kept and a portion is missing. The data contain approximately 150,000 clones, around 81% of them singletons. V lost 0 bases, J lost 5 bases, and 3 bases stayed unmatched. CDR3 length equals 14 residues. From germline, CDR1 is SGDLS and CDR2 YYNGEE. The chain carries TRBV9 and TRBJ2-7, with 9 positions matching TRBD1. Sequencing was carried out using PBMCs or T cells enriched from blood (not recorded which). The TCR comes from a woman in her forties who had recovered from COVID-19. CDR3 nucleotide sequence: TGTGCCAGCAGCGTAGACAGGGGGCTTAACGAGCAGTACTTC. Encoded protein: CASSVDRGLNEQYF.